This T cell receptor (beta chain) was captured in a study of cytomegalovirus exposure and HLA in healthy donors. Primers for the PCR totalled 60 Vbeta and 13 Jbeta. Using immunoSEQ multiplex PCR, the repertoire was profiled, and TCRdb retains in-frame clones only, with some absent. The sample consists of about 120,000 clones, roughly 70% of them appearing once. The V segment lost 0 bases and the J segment 7 bases; nucleotides outside the gene matches: 4. This CDR3 is 16 amino acids long. Per germline, CDR1 LGHNA and CDR2 YNFKEQ. The V and J genes are TRBV4-2 and TRBJ2-1, with 12 bases aligning to TRBD2. Sample: PBMCs. This clonotype was obtained from a woman in her forties in good health and CMV-seropositive. As DNA, the CDR3 is TGTGCCAGCAGCCAAGATAGGACTAGCGGGATTAATGAGCAGTTCTTC. Amino acids: CASSQDRTSGINEQFF.